This record looks at one T cell receptor (beta chain) sequence and its context. The data stem from a study of cytomegalovirus exposure and HLA in healthy donors. This PCR relied on a set of 60 Vbeta primers and 13 Jbeta primers. Produced via immunoSEQ multiplex PCR; TCRdb's table is partial and in-frame only. The profile shows 150,000 to 200,000 clones, 80% of them singletons. V lost 2 bases and J 9 bases, leaving 14 bases between the germline ends. Germline V CDR1 and CDR2: MDHEN, SYDVKM. CDR3 length equals 14 residues. The sequenced sample was PBMCs. The receptor was derived from a man in his forties in good health and CMV-seropositive. This chain connects TRBV28 to TRBJ2-1; possible D gene TRBD2, 6 bases. The CDR3 loop reads CASSLVGGSSEQFF. CDR3 DNA sequence: TGTGCCAGCAGTTTAGTCGGGGGTTCCAGTGAGCAGTTCTTC.